The clone carrying this T cell receptor beta chain was found a few times. The antigen is undetermined. The CDR3 totals 16 residues. Germline V gives CDR1 SQVTM, CDR2 ANQGSEA. J gave up 3 bases and V 6 bases, and 12 bases lay outside the gene matches. This record belongs to a study of CD8+ T cells in alopecia areata. After isolation, RNA underwent reverse transcription to generate cDNA as the sequencing template. Produced via immunoSEQ multiplex PCR; TCRdb's table is partial and in-frame only. The sample includes approximately 140,000 clones, approximately 80% seen only once; the top ten take 20% to 25%. Stated treatment: oral pan-JAK inhibitor, 5-10 mg twice daily. Study conclusions and caveats: Besides other cells, scalp samples also yield sequences of resident alphabeta T cells from normal skin.

The TCR comes from a human donor with alopecia areata. The starting material was CD8+ T cells sorted from blood, obtained at week 4, from a patient treated with tofacitinib. The chain combines TRBV29-1 with TRBJ2-7; TRBD1 agrees at 12 bases. The CDR3 loop is CSVQRGGTGGFYEQYF. CDR3 DNA: TGCAGCGTCCAAAGGGGAGGGACAGGGGGCTTCTACGAGCAGTACTTC.